The source of this T cell receptor (beta chain) is a study of OX40 agonist ivuxolimab in advanced cancers. Across the study: Ivuxolimab, an agonistic anti-OX40 (CD134) antibody, was given to patients. Participants could have had prior anti-PD-1, anti-PD-L1 or anti-CTLA-4 therapy, and approximately 40% had some.

Repertoires were generated with immunoSEQ multiplex PCR, while TCRdb's copy carries only in-frame clones and drops some. Of under 70,000 clones listed, roughly 84% are singletons. Turning to this clone: The antigen is unknown.

Regarding the study as a whole: Partly responding patients at 0.1-3.0 mg/kg showed some of the smallest clonal expansion. The study observed clonal expansion of CD4+ and CD8+ blood T cells by week 6 at 0.1 to 3.0 mg/kg.

The receptor was isolated from an adult with an advanced solid tumor such as melanoma, head and neck, liver or kidney cancer. The material sequenced was CD4+ or CD8+ T cells sorted from blood, taken in a trial of the OX40 agonist ivuxolimab.

CDR3: CASSPLGNQETQYF. CDR3 nucleotides: TGTGCCAGCTCACCTTTGGGGAACCAAGAGACCCAGTACTTC. This sequence joins TRBV18 and TRBJ2-5, with D unresolved. V lost 3 bases, J lost 0 bases, and 8 bases lay in between. Germline-derived CDR1 and CDR2 are KGHSH and LQKENI. This CDR3 comprises 14 residues.